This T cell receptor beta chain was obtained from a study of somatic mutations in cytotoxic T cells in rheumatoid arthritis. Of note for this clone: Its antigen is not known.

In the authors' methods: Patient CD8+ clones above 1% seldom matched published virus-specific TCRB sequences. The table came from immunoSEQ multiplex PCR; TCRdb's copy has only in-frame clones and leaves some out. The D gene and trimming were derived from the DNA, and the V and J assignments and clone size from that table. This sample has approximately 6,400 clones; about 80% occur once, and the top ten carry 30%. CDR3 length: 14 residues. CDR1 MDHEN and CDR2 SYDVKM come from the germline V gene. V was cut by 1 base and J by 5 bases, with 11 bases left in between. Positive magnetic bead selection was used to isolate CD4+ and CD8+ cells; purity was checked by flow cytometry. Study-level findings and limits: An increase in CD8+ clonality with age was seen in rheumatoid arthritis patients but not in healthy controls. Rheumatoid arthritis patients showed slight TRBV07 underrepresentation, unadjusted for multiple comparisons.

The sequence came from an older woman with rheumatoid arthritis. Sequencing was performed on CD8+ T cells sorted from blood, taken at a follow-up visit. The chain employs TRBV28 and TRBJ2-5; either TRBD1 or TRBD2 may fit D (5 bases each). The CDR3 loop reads CASSLLGTRETQYF. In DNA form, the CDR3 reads TGTGCCAGCAGTTTATTAGGGACCAGGGAGACCCAGTACTTC.